These T cell receptor beta chains were read from a single sample in a study of blood T cell repertoires in COVID-19. Assay: immunoSEQ multiplex PCR; the TCRdb copy retains only in-frame clones and omits some. The sample records approximately 150,000 clones, roughly 87% being singletons. Sequenced input: peripheral blood. The receptors originated from an older woman who had recovered from COVID-19. The CDR3 runs from the conserved cysteine through the conserved F or W. The D gene is left open where the match is weak. A clone size is listed for some rows: how often the clone was seen (once, few, many), or a class if it is expanded.

clone_size	j_call	v_call	d_call	cdr3_nt	cdr3_aa
few	TRBJ1-3	TRBV5-1	TRBD1	TGCGCCAGCAGCTTGGCGGGACAGGATGGAAACACCATATATTTT	CASSLAGQDGNTIYF
-	TRBJ2-3	TRBV10-3	TRBD2	TGTGCCATCAGTCTTACAAGGACTAGCTCAGATACGCAGTATTTT	CAISLTRTSSDTQYF
-	TRBJ1-1	TRBV2	-	TGTGCCAGCAGTGTAGGGGCAAACACTGAAGCTTTCTTT	CASSVGANTEAFF
-	TRBJ2-1	TRBV7-6	-	TGTGCCAGCCCCCCGCTACGGTACAATGAGCAGTTCTTC	CASPPLRYNEQFF
-	TRBJ1-1	TRBV10-2	-	TGCGCCAGCAGTCTTGGGGGGTGGAACACTGAAGCTTTCTTT	CASSLGGWNTEAFF
-	TRBJ1-2	TRBV2	-	TGTGCCAGCAGTCCACCATCTGCCCGCACTGAGGGCTACACCTTC	CASSPPSARTEGYTF
-	TRBJ1-6	TRBV6-4	-	TGTGCCAGCAGTGAGCAGGGAGGCTTGAATTCACCCCTCCACTTT	CASSEQGGLNSPLHF
-	TRBJ2-5	TRBV5-1	-	TGCGCCAGCAGCTTGGAGTCAAGAACGGGATGGTACTTC	CASSLESRTGWYF
-	TRBJ2-3	TRBV5-1	-	TGCGCCAGCAGCTTGGGTGCAGGGACTAGCACAGATACGCAGTATTTT	CASSLGAGTSTDTQYF
-	TRBJ2-4	TRBV28	TRBD2	TGTGCCAGCAGTGGAGCGGGGGGGCGGGAAAACATTCAGTACTTC	CASSGAGGRENIQYF
-	TRBJ2-1	TRBV6-6	TRBD2	TGTGCCAGCAGTCTCAGACTAGCGGGGGGCCCCCTAAATGAGCAGTTCTTC	CASSLRLAGGPLNEQFF
-	TRBJ1-1	TRBV19	-	TGTGCCAGTAGTATCTTCTACGACACTGAAGCTTTCTTT	CASSIFYDTEAFF
-	TRBJ1-5	TRBV2	TRBD1	TGTGCCAGCAGCTACCAGGGGGCAGGTCAGCCCCAGCATTTT	CASSYQGAGQPQHF
-	TRBJ1-1	TRBV5-5	-	TGTGCCAGCAGCTTGATGCAGGGCCCTAATGAAGCTTTCTTT	CASSLMQGPNEAFF
-	TRBJ2-7	TRBV2	-	TGTGCCAGCTTGAGCGGACCGTACGAGCAGTACTTC	CASLSGPYEQYF
-	TRBJ1-4	TRBV6-5	TRBD1	TGTGCCAGCAGGAGGACAGGGACTAATGAAAAACTGTTTTTT	CASRRTGTNEKLFF
-	TRBJ1-1	TRBV5-4	-	TGTGCCAGCAGCTTGACGGGGGACACTGAAGCTTTCTTT	CASSLTGDTEAFF
once	TRBJ2-3	TRBV7-9	-	TGTGCCAGCACCTCAGGGGTGGTGAGCACAGATACGCAGTATTTT	CASTSGVVSTDTQYF
once	TRBJ2-5	TRBV7-9	-	TGTGCCAGCAGCAAAGTTGGGGCTTCGATGGAGACCCAGTACTTC	CASSKVGASMETQYF
-	TRBJ2-3	TRBV2	-	TGTGCCAGCAGTAGACTCGGGGTTTGGACAGATACGCAGTATTTT	CASSRLGVWTDTQYF
-	TRBJ2-5	TRBV27	TRBD1	TGTGCCAGCAGTCTAGGGACAGGGGGCGCCGAGACCCAGTACTTC	CASSLGTGGAETQYF
-	TRBJ2-3	TRBV10-3	TRBD1	TGTGCCATCAGTGAGTCGACAGGGACCACAGATACGCAGTATTTT	CAISESTGTTDTQYF
-	TRBJ1-6	TRBV7-8	-	TGTGCCAGCAGCTTATCGACAGTTAATTCACCCCTCCACTTT	CASSLSTVNSPLHF
once	TRBJ2-3	TRBV2	TRBD2	TGTGCCAGCAGTGTTAGCGGGGGTACCGCATTGTATTTT	CASSVSGGTALYF
-	TRBJ1-1	TRBV18	-	TGTGCCAGCTCACCACTATCAGCCGGTGCAGGGAACACTGAAGCTTTCTTT	CASSPLSAGAGNTEAFF
few	TRBJ1-2	TRBV10-2	TRBD1	TGCGCCAGCAGTGGCAGGGGGCATAACTATGGCTACACCTTC	CASSGRGHNYGYTF
-	TRBJ1-2	TRBV28	TRBD1	TGTGCCAGCAGTTTAATAGGCACAGGGGCAGTTTCCTATGGCTACACCTTC	CASSLIGTGAVSYGYTF
-	TRBJ1-2	TRBV18	-	TGTGCCAGCTCACCTCCCGCCGACAGAAGCTATGGCTACACCTTC	CASSPPADRSYGYTF
once	TRBJ1-5	TRBV6-1	-	TGTGCCAGCAGTGATCAGGGGCGAAATCAGCCCCAGCATTTT	CASSDQGRNQPQHF
-	TRBJ1-6	TRBV5-6	-	TGTGCCAGCAGCTTGGGGTGGGCTAATTCACCCCTCCACTTT	CASSLGWANSPLHF
-	TRBJ1-4	TRBV5-1	TRBD1	TGCGCCAGCAGGGGACAGGGCGGTAATGAAAAACTGTTTTTT	CASRGQGGNEKLFF
-	TRBJ2-7	TRBV6-1	TRBD2	TGTGCCAGCAGTGAAGCTAGCGGGGTTACCTACGAGCAGTACTTC	CASSEASGVTYEQYF
-	TRBJ2-2	TRBV11-3	TRBD1	TGTGCCAGCACCCAACAGGGGATCACCGGGGAGCTGTTTTTT	CASTQQGITGELFF
once	TRBJ2-7	TRBV9	-	TGTGCCAGCAGCGTAGGAGACAGATACTACGAGCAGTACTTC	CASSVGDRYYEQYF
-	TRBJ1-2	TRBV5-1	-	TGCGCCAGCAGCTTGGTTGGGGGCCCGGACTATGGCTACACCTTC	CASSLVGGPDYGYTF
-	TRBJ2-2	TRBV11-2	-	TGTGCCAGCAGCTTAGAGGTGGGCAGTTCGAACACCGGGGAGCTGTTTTTT	CASSLEVGSSNTGELFF
-	TRBJ1-6	TRBV9	-	TGTGCCAGCGGGGGGGACAAAAGCTCCTATAATTCACCCCTCCACTTT	CASGGDKSSYNSPLHF
few	TRBJ2-1	TRBV13	TRBD1	TGTGCCAGCAGCTCGCGCGACCCGGGACAGGGAAGCTCCTACAATGAGCAGTTCTTC	CASSSRDPGQGSSYNEQFF
-	TRBJ2-1	TRBV28	TRBD2	TGTGCCAGCAGTGCTAGCGGAGACAATGAGCAGTTCTTC	CASSASGDNEQFF
-	TRBJ2-3	TRBV7-3	TRBD1	TGTGCCAGCAGGTCACAGGGGTACGACACAGATACGCAGTATTTT	CASRSQGYDTDTQYF
-	TRBJ1-1	TRBV7-8	TRBD1	TGTGCCAGCAGCTTTCAGGGGGTGAAACACACTGAAGCTTTCTTT	CASSFQGVKHTEAFF
once	TRBJ2-1	TRBV9	TRBD2	TGTGCCAGCAGCGTACCAACTAGCGGGGGGGACGTTAGCTCCTACAATGAGCAGTTCTTC	CASSVPTSGGDVSSYNEQFF
once	TRBJ2-1	TRBV11-1	TRBD1	TGTGCCAGCAGCTCTCGGGACAGAAACTACAATGAGCAGTTCTTC	CASSSRDRNYNEQFF
-	TRBJ2-7	TRBV14	TRBD2	TGTGCCAGCAGCCAAGAACCCGCGGGGGGTAGAACGATGTACTTC	CASSQEPAGGRTMYF
-	TRBJ2-3	TRBV7-2	TRBD2	TGTGCCAGCAGCTTAGCACTAGCGGGAACAGATACGCAGTATTTT	CASSLALAGTDTQYF
-	TRBJ1-1	TRBV2	-	TGTGCCAGCAGTGGAGAAATGAACACTGAAGCTTTCTTT	CASSGEMNTEAFF
-	TRBJ2-7	TRBV5-1	-	TGCGCCAGCAGCCCCCTGCAGGAAGCGGCCGGCTCCTACGAGCAGTACTTC	CASSPLQEAAGSYEQYF
-	TRBJ2-7	TRBV11-2	-	TGTGCCAGCAGCTTAGATCAGGGGCCAGGGGAGCAGTACTTC	CASSLDQGPGEQYF
-	TRBJ2-3	TRBV5-5	-	TGTGCCAGCAGCTTGGGGGCTACACAAGCAGATACGCAGTATTTT	CASSLGATQADTQYF
-	TRBJ1-3	TRBV19	TRBD1	TGTGCCAGTACCGCGGGACAGGGAGATGGAAACACCATATATTTT	CASTAGQGDGNTIYF
-	TRBJ1-1	TRBV7-6	-	TGTGCCAGCAGCCCCGGGCCGCGGGGGGTTGAAGCTTTCTTT	CASSPGPRGVEAFF
-	TRBJ2-2	TRBV5-4	TRBD1	TGTGCCAGCAGACGATGGACAGGGGAGACCGGGGAGCTGTTTTTT	CASRRWTGETGELFF
-	TRBJ2-1	TRBV4-1	TRBD2	TGCGCCAGCAGCGCGACTAGCGGGGGGGCGCTTGAGCAGTTCTTC	CASSATSGGALEQFF
-	TRBJ1-4	TRBV11-2	TRBD1	TGTGCCAGCAGCTTAGGACTCAGGGGGCCTAATGAAAAACTGTTTTTT	CASSLGLRGPNEKLFF
-	TRBJ2-3	TRBV5-1	-	TGCGCCAGCAGCTTCGCAGGGGAGGATACGCAGTATTTT	CASSFAGEDTQYF